This paragraph reports one T cell receptor beta chain. Its target is not known. TCRdb reprocessed the 5' RACE reads, with one entry per CDR3 protein and no DNA. Here the sample table reports approximately 170,000 distinct CDR3 sequences. The sample comes from a study of T cells expressing NK-cell markers. Per germline, CDR1 DFQATT and CDR2 SNEGSKA (reference sequence). The CDR3 is made up of 14 amino acids. Broader study findings: In 5 to 7 donors, dominant CD3+CD56+NKG2C+ clones formed about 1.0-7.5% of CD8+ cells.

The source of this sequence is a man aged 18 to 69 in good health. Sequencing was done on a sample of blood T cells: a sorted CD56 or NKG2C T cell subset, CD4+ or CD8+ T cells, or bulk PBMC T cells (not recorded which). The gene calls are TRBV20-1 and TRBJ2-7. The CDR3 loop reads CSARTLAKNYEQYF.